The source of this T cell receptor beta chain is a study of blood T cell repertoires in COVID-19. Background on the study: Both acute and convalescent COVID-19 samples were obtained from the United States, Italy and Spain. PBMCs, B-cell-depleted T cells, or T cells provided the cDNA or gDNA that made up the material.

CDR3 length: 14 amino acids. In germline, CDR1 is LGHDT, CDR2 YNNKEL (reference sequence). The V and J ends lost 8 bases and 5 bases respectively, with 19 bases between them. The assay was immunoSEQ multiplex PCR, and TCRdb's table has in-frame clones only and misses some. The table has tens of thousands of clones, around four fifths seen once. V and J are TRBV3-1 (or the pseudogene TRBV3-2) and TRBJ2-7; TRBD2 might be the D (7 bases). This sequence was found in a man aged 70-80 years with acute or convalescent COVID-19. Sequenced material: peripheral blood. This chain's CDR3 is CASAPRGGVHEQYF. CDR3 DNA: TGTGCCAGCGCCCCGAGGGGGGGCGTGCACGAGCAGTACTTC.